These 32 T cell receptor beta chains came from one sample sequenced in a study of OX40 agonist ivuxolimab in advanced cancers. Profiled with immunoSEQ multiplex PCR; TCRdb holds only in-frame clones, not every one. The sample carries roughly 56,000 clones, over 75% recorded once. This specimen was CD4+ or CD8+ T cells sorted from blood, taken in a trial of the OX40 agonist ivuxolimab. Source of these receptors: an adult with an advanced solid tumor such as melanoma, head and neck, liver or kidney cancer.

The chain uses TRBV5-5 and TRBJ2-2, with TRBD2 identical over 12 bases. This CDR3 comprises 19 residues. Per the germline V gene, CDR1 is SGHKS and CDR2 is YYEKEE (reference sequence). J gave up 0 bases and V 0 bases, and 6 bases lay outside the gene matches. DNA for the CDR3: TGTGCCAGCAGCTTGGGGCTAGCGGGAGGGATATCGAACACCGGGGAGCTGTTTTTT. It codes for CASSLGLAGGISNTGELFF. Variable domain in full (rest from reference TRBV5-5 and TRBJ2-2): DAGVTQSPTHLIKTRGQQVTLRCSPISGHKSVSWYQQVLGQGPQFIFQYYEKEERGRGNFPDRFSARQFPNYSSELNVNALLLGDSALYLCASSLGLAGGISNTGELFFGEGSRLTVL.

CDR3 DNA: TGTGCCAGCGGGCTCCCAGGGAGACTGGTCCCCAATGAGCAGTTCTTC. Translated, it gives CASGLPGRLVPNEQFF. This chain uses TRBV11-3 with TRBJ2-1; D might be TRBD1 or TRBD2, each matching 5 bases. This CDR3 has 16 residues. CDR1 is SGHNT and CDR2 is YENEEA in the germline V gene. The V gene lost 8 bases and the J gene lost 6 bases, with 23 bases spanning the gap.

The V gene is TRBV7-3, the J gene TRBJ2-2, with 7 bases identical to TRBD1. Germline lookup yields CDR1 SGHTA and CDR2 FQGTGA. Losses at the gene ends were 5 bases for V and 2 bases for J; bases not matched to a gene: 11. This CDR3 comprises 17 residues. The CDR3, as DNA: TGTGCCAGCAGCCCATCTAAGGGACAGCGTAACACCGGGGAGCTGTTTTTT. The encoded protein is CASSPSKGQRNTGELFF.

J is TRBJ2-7 and V is TRBV7-9; D gene unclear. The germline V and J ends were trimmed by 5 bases and 10 bases, with 12 bases remaining between them. Germline V lookup: CDR1 SEHNR, CDR2 FQNEAQ (reference sequence). The CDR3 has 11 residues. The CDR3 bases are TGTGCCAGCAGCCCCGATCATGAACAGTACTTC. Translating it yields CASSPDHEQYF.

The chain has TRBV5-6 and TRBJ2-1, with D perhaps matching TRBD1 or TRBD2 (5 bases each). The germline gives CDR1 SGHDT, CDR2 YYEEEE. With 3 bases removed from V and 10 bases from J, the gap between germline ends came to 14 bases. The CDR3 consists of 13 residues. CDR3 protein: CASSWTAQDEQFF. The CDR3 DNA reads as TGTGCCAGCAGCTGGACTGCACAGGACGAGCAGTTCTTC.

The genes are TRBV4-1 and TRBJ2-7; 8 bases agree with TRBD1. CDR1 is MGHRA and CDR2 is YSYEKL in the germline V gene. This CDR3 spans 16 amino acids. V dropped 6 bases and J dropped 3; count of bases not matched to a gene: 13. The DNA for the CDR3 is TGCGCCAGCAGAACCTCCGTCCAGGGGGCGAACTACGAGCAGTACTTC. Translated: CASRTSVQGANYEQYF.

About this clone itself: Because the CDR3's place on the DNA is in doubt, the DNA is left out and the CDR3 is given as listed by TCRdb. This chain links TRBV27 with TRBJ2-7; whether TRBD2, the table's D call, matches the DNA was not checked. Including both end residues, the CDR3 is 17 amino acids long. CDR1 MNHEY and CDR2 SMNVEV come from the germline V gene (reference sequence). This CDR3 reads CASSSSVGDMPGYEQYF.

The chain employs TRBV4-3 and TRBJ2-1; TRBD2 is a possible D gene (6 bases). Per the germline V gene, CDR1 is LGHNA and CDR2 is YSLEER. V lost 0 bases and J 7 bases, leaving 13 bases between the germline ends. The CDR3 has 15 amino acids. CDR3 amino acids: CASSQDRGLANEQFF. For the CDR3, the DNA is TGCGCCAGCAGCCAAGATAGGGGACTCGCTAATGAGCAGTTCTTC.

This rearrangement joins TRBV23-1 to TRBJ2-5; 10 nucleotides agree with TRBD1. TRBV23-1 is marked as an open reading frame, function uncertain. CDR3 length equals 16 residues. With V trimmed by 2 bases and J by 3 bases, 6 bases remained unmatched. The chain's CDR3 is CASSQPGQGFKETQYF. CDR3 DNA sequence: TGCGCCAGCAGTCAACCGGGACAGGGGTTTAAAGAGACCCAGTACTTC.

The V call is TRBV27, the J call TRBJ2-7; 8 bases map to TRBD1. This CDR3 spans 15 amino acids. Germline V gives CDR1 MNHEY, CDR2 SMNVEV (reference sequence). V lost 6 bases, J lost 2 bases, and 9 bases stayed unmatched. This chain's CDR3 is CASRLGQEAPYEQYF. The CDR3 DNA is TGTGCCAGCAGGTTGGGACAGGAGGCACCCTACGAGCAGTACTTC.

This clone was recorded once. The genes are TRBV11-2 and TRBJ2-3; D unresolved. V was clipped by 5 bases and J by 3 bases, with 9 bases between them. There are 13 residues in the CDR3. Germline-derived CDR1 and CDR2 are SGHAT and FQNNGV. The chain's CDR3 is CASSLRSTDTQYF. The CDR3 DNA is TGTGCCAGCAGCCTTCGGTCGACAGATACGCAGTATTTT.

This rearrangement joins TRBV4-1 to TRBJ2-7; D is perhaps TRBD1 (5 bases). This CDR3 comprises 14 residues. The germline V gene has CDR1 MGHRA and CDR2 YSYEKL. V was pared by 0 bases and J by 3 bases, with 9 bases between. CDR3 protein: CASSQDSGIYEQYF. The CDR3 DNA reads as TGCGCCAGCAGCCAAGATTCAGGGATCTACGAGCAGTACTTC.

This chain connects TRBV28 to TRBJ2-2; the D gene is possibly TRBD2 (5 bases). The CDR3 has 15 amino acids. CDR1 is MDHEN and CDR2 is SYDVKM in the germline V gene. Deletions cut 5 bases from V and 0 bases from J, with 10 bases between. In DNA, the CDR3 is TGTGCCAGCAGTATACTGAGGGCGAACACCGGGGAGCTGTTTTTT. It encodes CASSILRANTGELFF.

This chain connects TRBV6-5 to TRBJ1-1; 7 positions match TRBD1. In germline, CDR1 is MNHEY, CDR2 SVGAGI. CDR3 length: 13 amino acids. V shed 6 bases and J 1 base; nucleotides not matched to a gene: 2. CDR3 coding DNA: TGTGCCAGCAGCCGACAGGGGAACACTGAAGCTTTCTTT. Its protein product is CASSRQGNTEAFF.

The chain carries TRBV7-8 and TRBJ1-1; maybe TRBD1 (6 bases). The CDR3 has 13 residues. The germline CDR1 and CDR2 sequences are SGHVS and FQNEAQ. V lost 1 base, J lost 5 bases, and 8 bases lay in between. The CDR3 nucleotides read TGTGCCAGCAGCTTAGAGGGGGTGACTGAAGCTTTCTTT. Translation: CASSLEGVTEAFF.

The rearrangement links TRBV5-4 to TRBJ1-2, with D unresolved. Per germline, CDR1 SGHNT and CDR2 YYREEE (reference sequence). The CDR3 consists of 15 residues. Deletions cut 2 bases from V and 3 bases from J, with 14 bases between. The CDR3 DNA reads as TGTGCCAGCAGCTTACGGCTGACGAGCGACTATGGCTACACCTTC. Protein product: CASSLRLTSDYGYTF.

The rearrangement links TRBV28 to TRBJ1-6; no clear D gene. This CDR3 comprises 13 residues. The V end was cut by 4 bases, the J end by 9 bases, with 10 bases between. Per germline, CDR1 MDHEN and CDR2 SYDVKM. The CDR3 spells CASSSNSLSPLHF. CDR3 bases: TGTGCCAGCAGTTCCAACAGTCTTTCACCCCTCCACTTT.

This clone was found a few times. This sequence joins TRBV7-3 and TRBJ2-3; no firm D call. Germline V gene sequence: CDR1 SGHTA, CDR2 FQGTGA. The CDR3 covers 13 residues. Between the trimmed V and J ends, which lost 1 base and 6 bases, there was a span of 8 bases. CDR3 nucleotide sequence: TGTGCCAGCAGCTTAAAGGCAGCTGATACGCAGTATTTT. Its protein is CASSLKAADTQYF.

As to this clone: Other DNA sequences within the sample encode an identical CDR3. This chain connects TRBV27 to TRBJ1-1; the D gene is possibly TRBD1 (6 bases). The germline V gene has CDR1 MNHEY and CDR2 SMNVEV (reference sequence). CDR3 length equals 14 residues. V was trimmed by 5 bases and J by 0 bases, leaving 10 bases between them. The CDR3 sequence is CASSLGGLNTEAFF. As DNA, the CDR3 is TGTGCCAGCAGTCTCGGGGGCCTGAACACTGAAGCTTTCTTT.

This clone came up once. The chain couples TRBV6-5 to TRBJ2-1; TRBD2 aligns across 7 bases. The germline CDR1 and CDR2 sequences are MNHEY and SVGAGI. After removal of 2 bases from V and 2 bases from J, the junction contained 6 bases not matched to a gene. The CDR3 totals 16 residues. CDR3: CASSYGQAGPYNEQFF. The CDR3 region has the DNA TGTGCCAGCAGTTACGGTCAAGCGGGACCCTACAATGAGCAGTTCTTC.

J is TRBJ2-3 and V is TRBV7-3, with D tentatively TRBD1 (6 bases). CDR1 is SGHTA, CDR2 FQGTGA, per germline. The CDR3 has 15 residues. Trimming pared 5 bases from V and 0 bases from J, leaving 12 bases between. The CDR3 spells CASSKGVSSTDTQYF. The CDR3 nucleotides read TGTGCCAGCAGCAAGGGGGTGTCTAGCACAGATACGCAGTATTTT.

The V and J genes are TRBV27 and TRBJ1-3; D remains unclear. Trimming stripped 2 bases from V and 0 bases from J, with 8 bases between. CDR3 length equals 15 residues. Germline V gene sequence: CDR1 MNHEY, CDR2 SMNVEV (reference sequence). CDR3 amino acids: CASSLVPYSGNTIYF. The CDR3 bases are TGTGCCAGCAGTTTAGTTCCCTACTCTGGAAACACCATATATTTT.

The chain links TRBV4-3 to TRBJ2-5; TRBD2 aligns across 7 bases. Germline V lookup: CDR1 LGHNA, CDR2 YSLEER. J gave up 4 bases and V 3 bases, and 14 bases lay outside the gene matches. The CDR3 is 17 amino acids. The CDR3 DNA follows: TGCGCCAGCAGCCAGGATAGGGGAGGGCCCAAATCAGAGACCCAGTACTTC. Its translation: CASSQDRGGPKSETQYF.

The chain's CDR3 is CAIRQGWKTQYF. In DNA form, the CDR3 reads TGCGCCATAAGACAGGGCTGGAAGACCCAGTACTTC. The V and J genes are TRBV10-1 and TRBJ2-5, with TRBD1 identical over 7 bases. CDR1 and CDR2 (germline): WNHNN, SYGVQD (reference sequence). There are 12 residues in the CDR3. Trimming removed 10 bases from V and 6 bases from J; junction bases left unmatched: 8.

The J gene is TRBJ1-5, the V gene TRBV7-8, with 10 bases aligning to TRBD1. The CDR3 has 18 residues. Unmatched junction bases numbered 16, after V lost 5 bases and J lost 6 bases. Germline V gives CDR1 SGHVS, CDR2 FQNEAQ. The CDR3: CASSTFTGTGESSQPQHF. CDR3 nucleotides: TGTGCCAGCAGCACGTTTACGGGGACAGGGGAATCGAGTCAGCCCCAGCATTTT.

For the CDR3, the DNA is TGCGCCAGCAGCCAAACGACTAAATCTAGACACGAGCAGTACTTC. It is translated as CASSQTTKSRHEQYF. The V and J genes are TRBV4-3 and TRBJ2-7; D perhaps matches TRBD2 (5 bases). The CDR3 is 15 amino acids. V gave up 2 bases and J gave up 5 bases, with 16 bases separating them. The germline gives CDR1 LGHNA, CDR2 YSLEER.

This chain joins TRBV19 and TRBJ1-5, with D possibly TRBD1 on 5 matching bases. This CDR3 comprises 15 residues. The V end was cut by 7 bases, the J end by 9 bases, with 22 bases between. CDR1 and CDR2 from the germline V gene are LNHDA and SQIVND (reference sequence). The chain's CDR3 is CASTPGWGEALPQHF. For the CDR3, the DNA is TGTGCCAGTACTCCAGGTTGGGGGGAGGCTCTGCCCCAGCATTTT.

The rearrangement links TRBV2 to TRBJ2-1; no clear D gene. The CDR3 sequence is 13 residues long. Germline V gives CDR1 SNHLY, CDR2 FYNNEI. V lost 1 base to trimming and J lost 6 bases, with 7 bases between them. The CDR3 reads CASSEGRSNEQFF. CDR3 DNA: TGTGCCAGCAGTGAAGGGCGGTCCAATGAGCAGTTCTTC.

This clone was detected only once. J is TRBJ2-3 and V is TRBV4-3; D unclear. V shed 0 bases and J shed 2 bases, with 9 bases lying between them. Germline CDR1 LGHNA, CDR2 YSLEER. The CDR3 has 15 residues. CDR3 protein: CASSQDPGFTDTQYF. CDR3 nucleotide sequence: TGCGCCAGCAGCCAAGATCCGGGCTTCACAGATACGCAGTATTTT.

The chain employs TRBV6-6 and TRBJ1-1; D is unresolved. The ends were cut back, 7 bases at V and 5 bases at J, with 8 bases in the middle. Per germline, CDR1 MNHNY and CDR2 SVGAGI (reference sequence). This CDR3 region has 11 residues. The CDR3 DNA sequence: TGTGCCAGCAACCGGGGTACTGAAGCTTTCTTT. Amino acids: CASNRGTEAFF.

The chain's CDR3 is CASSLNGAGLAYEQYF. DNA of the CDR3: TGTGCCAGCAGCTTGAATGGTGCGGGACTCGCCTACGAGCAGTACTTC. The chain joins TRBV5-6 to TRBJ2-7; a weak D match, TRBD2 (6 bases). Germline loops: CDR1 SGHDT, CDR2 YYEEEE. V lost 1 base, J lost 2 bases, and 16 bases lay in between. There are 16 residues in the CDR3.

The rearrangement joins TRBV4-2 to TRBJ2-3; D not resolved. CDR1 and CDR2 from the germline V gene are LGHNA and YNFKEQ. The CDR3 totals 14 residues. Trimming removed 1 base at V and 6 bases at J, with 11 bases between. The CDR3 here is CASSQASSADTQYF. The CDR3 region has the DNA TGTGCCAGCAGCCAAGCCTCGTCGGCGGATACGCAGTATTTT.